Listed here are 24 T cell receptor beta chains from one sample, sequenced in a study of T cells in Graves' hyperthyroidism and ophthalmopathy. TCR beta CDR3 regions were amplified from RNA transcripts. The primer set for the first-round RT-PCR of the TCR CDR3 was HTBI. MiXCR was run by TCRdb on the multiplex PCR reads, yielding one entry per CDR3 protein. The sample lists about 400,000 distinct CDR3 sequences, roughly 25% seen once, with roughly 70% in the top ten. Sequencing was performed on blood. These TCRs come from a man in his forties or fifties with Graves' hyperthyroidism.

Ten or more counts support this clonotype. The rearrangement links TRBV6-5 to TRBJ2-5; TRBD2 aligns across 10 bases. V shed 2 bases, J shed 5 bases, and the junction held 2 bases outside the gene matches. The germline V gene has CDR1 MNHEY and CDR2 SVGAGI. CDR3 length equals 14 residues. The DNA of the CDR3 is TGTGCCAGCAGTTACCTAGCGGGAGTGGAGACCCAGTACTTC. This translates into CASSYLAGVETQYF.

This clonotype was counted between two and nine times. The genes are TRBV20-1 and TRBJ2-3; TRBD2 aligns across 10 bases. There are 16 residues in the CDR3. V was clipped by 4 bases and J by 2 bases; unmatched bases: 9. Germline CDR1 is DFQATT and CDR2 is SNEGSKA (reference sequence). CDR3 loop: CSATGISGRDTDTQYF. The DNA of the CDR3 is TGCAGTGCTACCGGTATAAGCGGGAGGGACACAGATACGCAGTATTTT.

This clonotype was counted only a few times. The chain uses TRBV20-1 and TRBJ2-1; D is perhaps TRBD1 (6 bases). This CDR3 contains 11 residues. Germline CDR1 DFQATT, CDR2 SNEGSKA (reference sequence). V was shortened by 5 bases and J by 5 bases, with 7 bases between the two germline ends. CDR3 in amino acids: CSAGQNNEQFF. The CDR3 DNA sequence: TGCAGTGCTGGACAGAACAATGAGCAGTTCTTC.

This clonotype was counted many times. V and J are TRBV7-2 and TRBJ2-7; tentatively, D is TRBD1 or TRBD2 (6 bases each). CDR1 SGHTA and CDR2 FQGNSA come from the germline V gene. The CDR3 length is 15 residues. Trimming removed 0 bases from V and 0 bases from J, with 9 bases in between. CDR3 region: CASSLARGLSYEQYF. CDR3 DNA sequence: TGTGCCAGCAGCTTAGCCAGGGGACTCTCCTACGAGCAGTACTTC.

The chain employs TRBV29-1 and TRBJ2-7; 8 nucleotides agree with TRBD2. The CDR3 is made up of 17 amino acids. V was clipped by 4 bases and J by 0 bases; unmatched bases: 14. Germline CDR1 is SQVTM and CDR2 is ANQGSEA. CDR3 sequence: CSVGGGLAGGSSYEQYF. The DNA for the CDR3 is TGCAGCGTTGGGGGGGGTCTAGCGGGTGGTAGCTCCTACGAGCAGTACTTC.

Many counts were recorded for this clonotype. The chain has TRBV11-2 and TRBJ2-1; TRBD2 matches 7 bases. V dropped 5 bases and J dropped 7; count of bases not matched to a gene: 11. The CDR3 runs to 15 residues. CDR1 is SGHAT and CDR2 is FQNNGV in the germline V gene. CDR3: CASSQRGLDPNEQFF. Written as DNA, the CDR3 is TGTGCCAGCAGCCAGCGGGGTCTCGATCCGAATGAGCAGTTCTTC.

About this clonotype itself: A much larger clone differs from this one at a single base, so this may be a read error. The missing conserved phenylalanine or tryptophan at the end of this CDR3 makes a read error likely. This sequence joins TRBV2 and TRBJ2-5, with a tentative D call TRBD1 (6 bases). Trimming stripped 7 bases from V and 1 base from J, with 16 bases between. CDR1 is SNHLY, CDR2 FYNNEI, per germline. This CDR3 contains 15 residues. The CDR3 here is CASTLGTTPQETQYL. CDR3 nucleotides: TGTGCCAGCACTTTAGGGACAACCCCCCAAGAGACCCAGTACCTC.

The CDR3 sequence is CASSGTSGTLTGGEQYF. For the CDR3, the DNA is TGTGCCAGCAGCGGGACTAGCGGGACACTCACCGGGGGAGAGCAGTACTTC. The V and J genes are TRBV6-2 or TRBV6-3 and TRBJ2-7; 13 positions agree with TRBD2. With V trimmed by 6 bases and J by 7 bases, 15 bases remained unmatched. The CDR3 runs 17 residues. CDR1 and CDR2 from the germline V gene are MNHEY and SVGEGT.

This sequence joins TRBV29-1 and TRBJ1-1; the D gene is possibly TRBD1 (6 bases). The germline CDR1 and CDR2 sequences are SQVTM and ANQGSEA. Trimming removed 3 bases from V and 4 bases from J, with 15 bases in between. There are 14 residues in the CDR3. The CDR3 DNA reads TGCAGCGTTGAGAGGGGTGCAGGGGTCACTGAAGCTTTCTTT. Its translation is CSVERGAGVTEAFF.

This clonotype was seen many times. The V gene is TRBV7-3, the J gene TRBJ2-1; D unclear. V dropped 2 bases and J dropped 4 bases, with 9 bases sitting between them. The CDR3 is 14 residues long. Germline V gene data show CDR1 as SGHTA and CDR2 as FQGTGA. The CDR3 loop reads CASSLDKAYNEQFF. The CDR3, as DNA: TGTGCCAGCAGCTTAGACAAGGCTTACAATGAGCAGTTCTTC.

J is TRBJ2-3 and V is TRBV12-3 or TRBV12-4; 7 nucleotides match TRBD2. Trimming took 8 bases from V and 6 from J; bases not matched to a gene: 5. This CDR3 has 12 amino acids. The CDR3 region is CASWIGGDTQYF. CDR3 sequence (DNA): TGTGCCAGCTGGATCGGGGGGGATACGCAGTATTTT.

The rearrangement joins TRBV12-5 to TRBJ2-3; perhaps TRBD2 as D (6 bases). The V end lost 1 base, the J end lost 1 base, and 9 bases lay between the germline ends. Germline V gene data show CDR1 as LGHNT and CDR2 as FRNRAP. The CDR3 extends over 15 amino acids. CDR3 protein: CASGLDSSGTDTQYF. The CDR3 nucleotides read TGTGCTAGTGGTTTGGACTCTAGCGGCACAGATACGCAGTATTTT.

The chain combines TRBV6-2 or TRBV6-3 with TRBJ1-1; a possible D gene is TRBD1 (6 bases). Trimming pared 6 bases from V and 5 bases from J, leaving 16 bases between. CDR1 and CDR2 (germline): MNHEY, SVGEGT. This CDR3 comprises 14 residues. CDR3: CASRNAGAGTEAFF. In DNA form, the CDR3 reads TGTGCCAGCAGAAACGCAGGGGCAGGGACTGAAGCTTTCTTT.

This clonotype was seen only a few times. The CDR3 sequence: CASSLELTDPYNEQFF. CDR3 nucleotide sequence: TGCGCCAGCAGCTTGGAACTTACTGACCCCTACAATGAGCAGTTCTTC. This sequence joins TRBV5-1 and TRBJ2-1, with D hard to call. The CDR3 has 16 amino acids. Deletions cut 0 bases from V and 2 bases from J, with 12 bases between. Germline-derived CDR1 and CDR2 are SGHRS and YFSETQ.

The chain carries TRBV9 and TRBJ2-2; D may be TRBD2 (6 bases). Germline V gives CDR1 SGDLS, CDR2 YYNGEE. The CDR3 runs to 15 residues. V lost 4 bases and J 0 bases, leaving 10 bases between the germline ends. The CDR3 protein is CASSPRDSNTGELFF. The CDR3 region has the DNA TGTGCCAGCAGCCCCCGGGACTCGAACACCGGGGAGCTGTTTTTT.

This clonotype has only a few counts. The CDR3 DNA is TGTGCCAGCAGGGGGGGCGCGCCCAGGAGTGGTGAGCAGTTCTTC. This encodes CASRGGAPRSGEQFF. V is TRBV2 and J is TRBJ2-1; D might be TRBD1 or TRBD2, each matching 6 bases. V was pared by 6 bases and J by 9 bases, with 21 bases between. The germline V gene has CDR1 SNHLY and CDR2 FYNNEI. The CDR3 runs 15 residues.

Details on this clonotype: A much bigger clone sits one base away, suggesting this may be a read error. V usage is TRBV29-1 and J usage is TRBJ2-2; TRBD1 agrees at 8 bases. The DNA end lines up better with TRBJ1-1; the J call may be wrong. CDR1 and CDR2 from the germline V gene are SQVTM and ANQGSEA. This CDR3 contains 15 residues. CDR3 protein: CSAWGQEEGNTGAFF. CDR3 in DNA: TGCAGCGCCTGGGGACAGGAAGAGGGGAACACTGGAGCTTTCTTT.

This clonotype was detected ten times or more. This rearrangement joins TRBV3-1 to TRBJ2-5; 10 bases align to TRBD2. This CDR3 has 15 amino acids. After removal of 0 bases from V and 5 bases from J, the junction contained 3 bases not matched to a gene. Per germline, CDR1 LGHDT and CDR2 YNNKEL (reference sequence). The CDR3 sequence is CASSQELAGPETQYF. The CDR3 DNA reads TGTGCCAGCAGCCAAGAACTAGCGGGACCTGAGACCCAGTACTTC.

The CDR3 coding sequence is TGTGCCAGCAGTTCACCCTCAACACCTAGCACAGATACGCAGTATTTT. This sequence encodes CASSSPSTPSTDTQYF. The chain links TRBV27 to TRBJ2-3; no definite D call. Germline values: CDR1 MNHEY, CDR2 SMNVEV (reference sequence). With 4 bases removed from V and 0 bases from J, the gap between germline ends came to 14 bases. The CDR3 runs 16 residues.

This clonotype was counted many times. V and J are TRBV30 and TRBJ1-3; D perhaps matches TRBD1 (6 bases). The ends were cut back, 3 bases at V and 0 bases at J, with 12 bases in the middle. Germline CDR1 and CDR2: GTSNPN and SVGIG (reference sequence). The CDR3 runs 15 residues. CDR3 residues: CAWSATQGSGNTIYF. The DNA of the CDR3 is TGTGCCTGGAGCGCGACACAGGGCTCTGGAAACACCATATATTTT.

This sequence joins TRBV6-5 and TRBJ2-7; tentatively, D is TRBD2 (6 bases). The CDR3 has 11 residues. Per the germline V gene, CDR1 is MNHEY and CDR2 is SVGAGI. V gave up 0 bases and J gave up 9 bases, with 6 bases separating them. The CDR3 sequence: CASSYSGGQYF. The CDR3 bases are TGTGCCAGCAGTTACTCGGGAGGGCAGTACTTC.

This clonotype came up a few times. The rearrangement joins TRBV20-1 to TRBJ2-1; TRBD2 matches 10 bases. This CDR3 region has 14 residues. V lost 4 bases, J lost 6 bases, and 6 bases stayed unmatched. Germline V gene lookup returns CDR1 DFQATT and CDR2 SNEGSKA (reference sequence). The CDR3 nucleotides read TGCAGTGCTAAGGCTAGCGGGAGACTCAATGAGCAGTTCTTC. Its protein product is CSAKASGRLNEQFF.

This clonotype showed up many times. The gene calls are TRBV6-1 and TRBJ2-5; D might be TRBD1 (6 bases). CDR1 is MNHNS and CDR2 is SASEGT in the germline V gene. Between the trimmed V and J ends, which lost 6 bases and 3 bases, there was a span of 14 bases. CDR3 size: 14 residues. The DNA of the CDR3 is TGTGCCAGCAGACGGGTAGCAGGGGAAGAGACCCAGTACTTC. This encodes CASRRVAGEETQYF.

The chain carries TRBV5-1 and TRBJ2-5; D tentatively reads TRBD1 or TRBD2 (5 bases each). V was shortened by 4 bases and J by 3 bases, with 10 bases between the two germline ends. Germline-derived CDR1 and CDR2 are SGHRS and YFSETQ. This CDR3 is built from 13 residues. CDR3 loop: CASSEGPEETQYF. The CDR3 coding sequence is TGCGCCAGCAGCGAGGGACCGGAAGAGACCCAGTACTTC. Full variable domain (outside the CDR3, taken from reference TRBV5-1 and TRBJ2-5): KAGVTQTPRYLIKTRGQQVTLSCSPISGHRSVSWYQQTPGQGLQFLFEYFSETQRNKGNFPGRFSGRQFSNSRSEMNVSTLELGDSALYLCASSEGPEETQYFGPGTRLLVL.